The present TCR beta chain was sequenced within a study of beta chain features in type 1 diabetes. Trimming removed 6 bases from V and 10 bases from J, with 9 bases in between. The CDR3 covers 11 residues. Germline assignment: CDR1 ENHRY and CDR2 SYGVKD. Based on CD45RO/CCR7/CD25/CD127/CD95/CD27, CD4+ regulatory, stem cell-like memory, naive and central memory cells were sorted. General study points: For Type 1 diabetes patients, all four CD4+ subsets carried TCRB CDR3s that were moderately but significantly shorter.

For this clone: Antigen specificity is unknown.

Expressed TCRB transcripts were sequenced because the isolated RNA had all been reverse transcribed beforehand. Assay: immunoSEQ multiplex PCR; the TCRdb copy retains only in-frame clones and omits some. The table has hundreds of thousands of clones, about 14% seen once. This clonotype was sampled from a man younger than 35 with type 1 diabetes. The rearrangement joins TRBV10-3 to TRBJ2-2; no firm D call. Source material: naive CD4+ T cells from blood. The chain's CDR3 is CAIRGASELFF. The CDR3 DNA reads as TGTGCCATCAGAGGCGCTTCGGAGCTGTTTTTT.